This T cell receptor (beta chain) was recovered during a study of molecular identifiers for immune sequencing clone quantification. A CD8+CD4-CCR7+CD45RA+ gate was used to sort naive CD8 T cells. This clonotype occurred many times. Its matching antigen is unknown. Whole-study results and caveats: For effector cells, clones above 20 RNA copies held over 98% of molecules; for naive cells, under 1%. In a background of about 1 million naive cells, spiked Jurkat TCR RNA from one cell was reportedly detectable. Highly expanded clone sizes could be underestimated through barcode sharing by identical TCR molecules.

TCRdb passed the PCR reads through MiXCR, listing each CDR3 protein once. The sample carries about 630,000 distinct CDR3 sequences, roughly 23% recorded once. The germline V gene has CDR1 DFQATT and CDR2 SNEGSKA (reference sequence). The CDR3 has 13 amino acids. J was trimmed by 7 bases and V by 3 bases; bases with no gene match: 5. The clonotype was recovered from a human donor in good health. Some libraries in this study had Jurkat cell RNA spiked in. The V and J genes are TRBV20-1 and TRBJ2-3, with 9 nucleotides matching TRBD2. Sequencing was done on a sample of naive CD8+ T cells from blood, with Jurkat cell RNA spiked in. Subset indicated: FACS-sorted CD8+CD4-CCR7+CD45RA+ naive T cells. The CDR3 sequence: CSARAGTSHTQYF. The CDR3 bases are TGCAGTGCTAGGGCCGGGACTAGCCATACGCAGTATTTT.